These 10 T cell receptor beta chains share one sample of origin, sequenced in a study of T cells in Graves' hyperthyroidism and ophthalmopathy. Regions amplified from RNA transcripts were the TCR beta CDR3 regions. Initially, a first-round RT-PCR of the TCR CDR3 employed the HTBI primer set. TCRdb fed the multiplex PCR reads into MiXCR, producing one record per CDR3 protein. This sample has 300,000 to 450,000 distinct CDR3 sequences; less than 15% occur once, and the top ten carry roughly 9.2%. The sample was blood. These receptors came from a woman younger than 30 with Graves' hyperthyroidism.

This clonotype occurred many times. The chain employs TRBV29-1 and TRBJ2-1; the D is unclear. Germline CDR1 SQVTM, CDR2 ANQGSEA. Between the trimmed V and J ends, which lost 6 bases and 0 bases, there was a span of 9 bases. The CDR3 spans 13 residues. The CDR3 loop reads CSVDGVSYNEQFF. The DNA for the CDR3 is TGCAGCGTAGACGGCGTCTCCTACAATGAGCAGTTCTTC.

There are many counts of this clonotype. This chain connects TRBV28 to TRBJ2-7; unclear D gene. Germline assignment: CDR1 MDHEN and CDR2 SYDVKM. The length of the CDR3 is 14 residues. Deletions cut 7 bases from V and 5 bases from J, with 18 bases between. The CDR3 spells CASTDPGNRHEQYF. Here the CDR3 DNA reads TGTGCCAGCACCGACCCCGGAAACCGTCACGAGCAGTACTTC.

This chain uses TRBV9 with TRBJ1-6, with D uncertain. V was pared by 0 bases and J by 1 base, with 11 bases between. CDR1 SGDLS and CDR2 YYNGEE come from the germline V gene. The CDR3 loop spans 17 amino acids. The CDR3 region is CASSVATRVSYNSPLHF. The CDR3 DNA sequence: TGTGCCAGCAGCGTAGCTACGAGGGTGTCCTATAATTCACCCCTCCACTTT. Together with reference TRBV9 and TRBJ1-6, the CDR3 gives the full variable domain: DSGVTQTPKHLITATGQRVTLRCSPRSGDLSVYWYQQSLDQGLQFLIQYYNGEERAKGNILERFSAQQFPDLHSELNLSSLELGDSALYFCASSVATRVSYNSPLHFGNGTRLTVT.

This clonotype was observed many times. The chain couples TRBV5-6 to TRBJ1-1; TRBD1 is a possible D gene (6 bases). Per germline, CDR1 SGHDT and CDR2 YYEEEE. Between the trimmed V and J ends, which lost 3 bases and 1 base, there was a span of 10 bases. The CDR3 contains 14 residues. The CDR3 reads CASSSWTENTEAFF. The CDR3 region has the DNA TGTGCCAGCAGCTCATGGACAGAGAACACTGAAGCTTTCTTT.

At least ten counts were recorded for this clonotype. CDR3 region: CASSLGPGGTEAFF. The CDR3 region has the DNA TGTGCCAGCAGCTTGGGGCCGGGGGGCACTGAAGCTTTCTTT. This rearrangement joins TRBV5-5 to TRBJ1-1, with D possibly TRBD1 on 5 matching bases. Germline CDR1 reads SGHKS; CDR2 reads YYEKEE (reference sequence). V lost 0 bases to trimming and J lost 4 bases, with 10 bases between them. The CDR3 has 14 amino acids.

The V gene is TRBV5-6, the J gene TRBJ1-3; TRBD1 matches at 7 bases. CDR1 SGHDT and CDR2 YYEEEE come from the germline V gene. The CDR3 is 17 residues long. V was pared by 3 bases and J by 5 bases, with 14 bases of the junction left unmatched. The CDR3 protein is CASSSWTGLTPRNTIYF. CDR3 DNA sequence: TGTGCCAGCAGCTCCTGGACAGGCCTGACCCCTCGAAACACCATATATTTT.

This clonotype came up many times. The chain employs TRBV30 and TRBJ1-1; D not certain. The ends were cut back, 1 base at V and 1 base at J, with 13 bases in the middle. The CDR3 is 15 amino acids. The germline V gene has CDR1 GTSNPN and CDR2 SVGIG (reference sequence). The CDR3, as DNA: TGTGCCTGGAGTGCTCCTTGGCTCACGAACACTGAAGCTTTCTTT. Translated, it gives CAWSAPWLTNTEAFF. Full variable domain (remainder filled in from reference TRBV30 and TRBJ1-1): SQTIHQWPATLVQPVGSPLSLECTVEGTSNPNLYWYRQAAGRGLQLLFYSVGIGQISSEVPQNLSASRPQDRQFILSSKKLLLSDSGFYLCAWSAPWLTNTEAFFGQGTRLTVV.

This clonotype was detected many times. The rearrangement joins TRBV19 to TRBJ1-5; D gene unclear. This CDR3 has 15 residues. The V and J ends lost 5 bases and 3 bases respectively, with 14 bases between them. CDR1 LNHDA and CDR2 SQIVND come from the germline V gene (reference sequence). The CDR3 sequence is CASSWPGEPNQPQHF. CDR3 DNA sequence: TGTGCCAGTAGTTGGCCAGGAGAACCCAATCAGCCCCAGCATTTT.

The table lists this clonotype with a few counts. CDR3 coding DNA: TGTGCCAGCAGTGAGAGCGGGATTTACAATGAGCAGTTCTTC. Encoded protein: CASSESGIYNEQFF. The rearrangement uses TRBV2 and TRBJ2-1; TRBD2 matches at 7 bases. This CDR3 has 14 residues. Unmatched junction bases numbered 3, after V lost 3 bases and J lost 4 bases. The germline gives CDR1 SNHLY, CDR2 FYNNEI.

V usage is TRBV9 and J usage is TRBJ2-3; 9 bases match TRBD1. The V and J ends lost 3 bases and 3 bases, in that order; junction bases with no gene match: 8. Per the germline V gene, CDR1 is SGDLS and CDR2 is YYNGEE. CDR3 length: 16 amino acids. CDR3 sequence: CASSDRTGDRTDTQYF. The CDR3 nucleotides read TGTGCCAGCAGCGACCGGACAGGGGACAGGACAGATACGCAGTATTTT.